The 8 T cell receptor beta chains listed next were all sequenced from one sample in a study of blood T cell repertoires in COVID-19. The method was immunoSEQ multiplex PCR; TCRdb's version includes in-frame clones alone and lacks a portion of them. The sample consists of 25,000 to 35,000 clones, approximately 90% of them appearing once. The specimen sequenced was peripheral blood. The receptors here all came from a human donor in a cohort sampled during active COVID-19.

The chain employs TRBV5-1 and TRBJ1-6, with D unclear. CDR1 and CDR2 from the germline V gene are SGHRS and YFSETQ. This CDR3 has 13 amino acids. V was clipped by 3 bases and J by 10 bases, with 11 bases between them. CDR3 loop: CASSYEGGSPLHF. CDR3 sequence (DNA): TGCGCCAGCAGCTACGAGGGAGGGTCACCCCTCCACTTT.

The chain links TRBV6-2 or TRBV6-3 to TRBJ1-6; D not certain. The V end was cut by 4 bases, the J end by 7 bases, with 8 bases between. This CDR3 region has 13 residues. Per the germline V gene, CDR1 is MNHEY and CDR2 is SVGEGT. The CDR3 loop reads CASSFFLNSPLHF. The CDR3 DNA is TGTGCCAGCAGTTTCTTTCTAAATTCACCCCTCCACTTT.

The V and J genes are TRBV4-1 and TRBJ2-3, with D tentatively TRBD1 (5 bases). Looked up from germline, CDR1 is MGHRA and CDR2 is YSYEKL. The V end lost 2 bases, the J end lost 3 bases, and 12 bases lay between the germline ends. The CDR3 covers 15 residues. This CDR3 reads CASSQQGFVTDTQYF. CDR3 bases: TGCGCCAGCAGCCAACAGGGTTTCGTGACAGATACGCAGTATTTT.

A few counts support this clone. The CDR3 protein is CASSLIAGSPYEQYF. In DNA form, the CDR3 reads TGTGCCAGCTCACTAATAGCGGGATCCCCCTACGAGCAGTACTTC. This chain connects TRBV18 to TRBJ2-7, with 8 bases matching TRBD2. There are 15 residues in the CDR3. CDR1 and CDR2 (germline): KGHSH, LQKENI. The V segment lost 4 bases and the J segment 2 bases; nucleotides outside the gene matches: 7.

V gene TRBV6-2 or TRBV6-3 combines with J gene TRBJ2-7, with D possibly matching TRBD2 (6 bases). V lost 2 bases to trimming and J lost 0 bases, with 11 bases between them. Germline-derived CDR1 and CDR2 are MNHEY and SVGEGT. This CDR3 spans 15 amino acids. CDR3 nucleotides: TGTGCCAGCAGTTACCCAGTCGGGAGCTCCTACGAGCAGTACTTC. The encoded protein is CASSYPVGSSYEQYF.

The chain links TRBV5-6 to TRBJ1-6; D not certain. V was clipped by 4 bases and J by 13 bases, with 15 bases between them. The CDR3 consists of 13 residues. The V gene's germline CDR1 is SGHDT and CDR2 YYEEEE. The CDR3 bases are TGTGCCAGCAGCGCGGGCCCGGTATTTCCCCTCCACTTT. Translated: CASSAGPVFPLHF.

The chain couples TRBV5-1 to TRBJ2-1, with TRBD2 identical over 8 bases. V was clipped by 6 bases and J by 3 bases; unmatched bases: 5. Germline V gives CDR1 SGHRS, CDR2 YFSETQ. The CDR3 covers 14 residues. The CDR3 region has the DNA TGCGCCAGCAAGACTAGCGAGAGCTACAATGAGCAGTTCTTC. Its protein is CASKTSESYNEQFF.

The rearrangement uses TRBV11-2 and TRBJ2-1, with 7 bases lining up with TRBD2. The CDR3 is 16 amino acids. Germline trimming cut 5 bases from V and 4 bases from J; bases unmatched to any gene: 11. Germline CDR1 SGHAT, CDR2 FQNNGV. This CDR3 reads CASSGGVSPRYNEQFF. CDR3 DNA: TGTGCCAGCAGCGGGGGGGTGAGTCCTAGATACAATGAGCAGTTCTTC.